The entry that follows covers one T cell receptor (beta chain) sequence. Its antigen is not identified. Primed by a sample-barcoded 5' primer and a J-beta primer mix, a second PCR proceeded for 7 to 11 cycles. Researchers report that a template-switch adaptor with 12 random nucleotides tagged each cDNA molecule. Each CDR3 protein gets one entry after TCRdb re-called the 5' RACE reads with MiXCR. The table has approximately 900,000 distinct CDR3 sequences, roughly 28% seen once. The CDR3 has 14 residues. Germline V gene data show CDR1 as LNHDA and CDR2 as SQIVND (reference sequence). V lost 7 bases to trimming and J lost 5 bases, with 15 bases between them. This sample is drawn from a study of blood T cells in healthy people across ages. Study observations and caveats: The unknown donor CMV status may have confounded expanded clonotype changes. Strong correlation was found linking TCR beta diversity to naive T cell percentage.

The sample was also reused in another study, on T cells of mothers and their children. This second report adds: Using 1.5 ug per 15 ul, all extracted RNA underwent cDNA synthesis.

The sequenced sample was blood. The rearrangement links TRBV19 to TRBJ2-1; weak D call: TRBD1 (6 bases). This sequence originates from a woman aged 40 to 49 in good health. The DNA of the CDR3 is TGTGCCAGTAAGTGGGGGCAGGGAAACAATGAGCAGTTCTTC. Translation gives CASKWGQGNNEQFF.